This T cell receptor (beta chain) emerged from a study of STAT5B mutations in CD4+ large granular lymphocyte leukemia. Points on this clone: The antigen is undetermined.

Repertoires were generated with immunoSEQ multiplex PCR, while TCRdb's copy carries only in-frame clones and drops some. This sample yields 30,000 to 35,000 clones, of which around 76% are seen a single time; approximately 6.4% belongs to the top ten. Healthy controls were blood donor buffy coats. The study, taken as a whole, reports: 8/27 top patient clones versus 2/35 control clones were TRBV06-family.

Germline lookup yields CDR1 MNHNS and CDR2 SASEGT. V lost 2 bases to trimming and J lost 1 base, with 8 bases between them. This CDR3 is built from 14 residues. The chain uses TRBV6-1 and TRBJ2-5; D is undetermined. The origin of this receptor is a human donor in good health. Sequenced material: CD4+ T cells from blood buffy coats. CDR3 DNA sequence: TGTGCCAGCAGTGAACGGGCGTTCCAAGAGACCCAGTACTTC. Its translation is CASSERAFQETQYF.